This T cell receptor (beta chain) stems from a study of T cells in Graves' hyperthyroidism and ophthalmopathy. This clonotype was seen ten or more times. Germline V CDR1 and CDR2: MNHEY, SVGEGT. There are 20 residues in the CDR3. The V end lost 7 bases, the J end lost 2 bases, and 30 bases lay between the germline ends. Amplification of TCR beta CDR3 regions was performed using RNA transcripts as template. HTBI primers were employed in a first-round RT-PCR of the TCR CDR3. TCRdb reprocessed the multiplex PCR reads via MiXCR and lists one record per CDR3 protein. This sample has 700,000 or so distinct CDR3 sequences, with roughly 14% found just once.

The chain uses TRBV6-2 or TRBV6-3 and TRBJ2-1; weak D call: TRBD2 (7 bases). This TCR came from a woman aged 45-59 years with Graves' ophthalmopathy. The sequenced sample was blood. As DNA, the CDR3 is TGTGCCAGCAATAACCTCCCAGGGAAACAGGGAGGGAGTGCCTACAATGAGCAGTTCTTC. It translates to CASNNLPGKQGGSAYNEQFF.